This TCR beta chain was sequenced for a study of identifying expanded T cells in peripheral blood. Comments on this clone: What it binds is not known.

General study results and limits: Roughly two-week clone count variance significantly increased as total template count grew.

No infections or other immune events were documented during collection. Clones were read by immunoSEQ multiplex PCR, and TCRdb kept only the in-frame ones, dropping some. The repertoire holds 100,000 or so clones, 88% seen once, with around an eighth in the top ten. The CDR3 is made up of 15 amino acids. Germline V gene data show CDR1 as SGDLS and CDR2 as YYNGEE. V lost 5 bases and J lost 4; bases outside the gene matches: 5. Input material: blood. This clonotype was obtained from a person between 18 and 75 years old in good health. The chain employs TRBV9 and TRBJ2-3; 12 positions match TRBD2. CDR3 region: CASRLTSGGPDTQYF. The CDR3 DNA reads as TGTGCCAGCAGATTGACTAGCGGGGGACCAGATACGCAGTATTTT.